Listed below are T cell receptor beta chains from one sample, sequenced in a study of T-cell memory formation after mild COVID-19. TCRdb redid the calling of the 5' RACE reads with MiXCR, one entry per CDR3 protein. The sample has approximately 170,000 distinct CDR3 sequences, about an eighth seen once; the top ten hold 2.5% to 3.5%. Sequenced material: PBMCs or a T cell subset sorted from them (not recorded which). These receptors were obtained from a man aged 18-30 years who had mild COVID-19 (a few samples of this study predate the infection). Cell type and time point are not known. Both conserved end residues are part of each CDR3. Each record gives: CDR3 length, J gene, clone size, V gene, D gene, CDR3 protein, CDR3 DNA. A D gene is named only where the DNA matches it firmly. Not every row has a clone size; where given, it reads once, few, many or a size class.

13	TRBJ1-1	many	TRBV27	-	CASSFQGLAEAFF	TGTGCCAGCAGTTTCCAGGGCCTCGCTGAAGCTTTCTTT
14	TRBJ2-1	-	TRBV10-3	TRBD2	CAISERGGANEQFF	TGTGCCATCAGTGAGCGCGGGGGGGCCAATGAGCAGTTCTTC
14	TRBJ2-2	few	TRBV11-3	-	CASSYGTHTGELFF	TGTGCCAGCAGCTACGGGACACACACCGGGGAGCTGTTTTTT
15	TRBJ1-2	few	TRBV5-6	TRBD1	CASSQIGQDNYGYTF	TGTGCCAGCAGCCAAATAGGACAGGACAACTATGGCTACACCTTC
14	TRBJ2-2	-	TRBV7-2	-	CASNRQEYGGELFF	TGTGCCAGCAATCGACAGGAGTATGGCGGGGAGCTGTTTTTT
14	TRBJ1-1	few	TRBV3-1	-	CASSQGRRGTEAFF	TGTGCCAGCAGCCAAGGCCGCCGTGGGACTGAAGCTTTCTTT
15	TRBJ2-4	-	TRBV7-2	-	CASSFSRGMGNIQYF	TGTGCCAGCAGCTTTAGCCGAGGAATGGGGAACATTCAGTACTTC
13	TRBJ2-1	few	TRBV5-1	-	CASSPERFNEQFF	TGCGCCAGCAGCCCGGAGCGGTTCAATGAGCAGTTCTTC
12	TRBJ1-1	few	TRBV9	-	CASGGGGTEAFF	TGTGCCAGCGGCGGGGGGGGGACCGAAGCTTTCTTT
14	TRBJ2-3	few	TRBV12-3/TRBV12-4	-	CASTLWLPTDTQYF	TGTGCCAGCACCCTATGGCTCCCGACAGATACGCAGTATTTT
15	TRBJ2-1	-	TRBV6-1	TRBD2	CASKPVGGSYNEQFF	TGTGCCAGCAAGCCCGTGGGGGGGAGCTACAATGAGCAGTTCTTC
13	TRBJ2-1	-	TRBV7-8	-	CASSPDSFNEQFF	TGTGCCAGCAGCCCCGACAGTTTCAATGAGCAGTTCTTC
12	TRBJ2-7	few	TRBV5-1	-	CASSRRPYEQYF	TGCGCCAGCAGCCGAAGACCCTACGAGCAGTACTTC
14	TRBJ2-1	few	TRBV7-2	-	CASSLAFRGNEQFF	TGTGCCAGCAGCTTAGCGTTCAGGGGTAATGAGCAGTTCTTC
16	TRBJ2-5	few	TRBV7-6	TRBD2	CASSLVPAGGGETQYF	TGTGCCAGCAGCTTAGTTCCAGCGGGGGGTGGAGAGACCCAGTACTTC
16	TRBJ2-5	-	TRBV5-1	TRBD1	CASSMTGQGLGETQYF	TGCGCCAGCAGCATGACGGGACAGGGGTTAGGAGAGACCCAGTACTTC
13	TRBJ1-2	many	TRBV6-5	-	CASSYSGTRGYTF	TGTGCCAGCAGTTACTCAGGGACGCGTGGCTACACCTTC
13	TRBJ2-2	many	TRBV2	-	CASSGSQTGELFF	TGTGCCAGCAGCGGCAGTCAAACCGGGGAGCTGTTTTTT
11	TRBJ2-5	-	TRBV20-1	-	CTREGEETQYF	TGCACTCGCGAGGGGGAAGAGACCCAGTACTTC
15	TRBJ1-4	few	TRBV27	-	CASSPGTPWKEKLFF	TGTGCCAGCAGCCCCGGGACCCCATGGAAAGAAAAACTGTTTTTT
14	TRBJ1-5	few	TRBV2	-	CASTGSISNQPQHF	TGTGCCAGCACGGGAAGCATTAGCAATCAGCCCCAGCATTTT
14	TRBJ2-2	-	TRBV12-3/TRBV12-4	-	CASSLTRATGELFF	TGTGCCAGCAGTTTAACCAGGGCTACCGGGGAGCTGTTTTTT
17	TRBJ2-6	-	TRBV4-1	TRBD1	CASSQGRTGSGANVLTF	TGCGCCAGCAGCCAAGGCCGGACAGGCTCTGGGGCCAACGTCCTGACTTTC
15	TRBJ1-6	-	TRBV20-1	TRBD1	CSAPSVGQGDSPLHF	TGCAGTGCCCCATCCGTGGGACAGGGGGATTCACCCCTCCACTTT
13	TRBJ2-1	many	TRBV7-9	-	CASSADRYNEQFF	TGTGCCAGCAGCGCCGACAGGTACAATGAGCAGTTCTTC
15	TRBJ2-5	-	TRBV20-1	TRBD2	CSALRRRGGLETQYF	TGCAGTGCCCTTAGACGGCGGGGGGGCCTGGAGACCCAGTACTTC
14	TRBJ1-4	-	TRBV25-1	TRBD1	CASSVTGVIEKLFF	TGTGCCAGCAGTGTAACAGGGGTTATCGAAAAACTGTTTTTT
11	TRBJ2-5	few	TRBV29-1	-	CSVRSQETQYF	TGCAGCGTGCGAAGCCAAGAGACCCAGTACTTC
13	TRBJ1-2	-	TRBV7-2	-	CASSLSAVSGYTF	TGTGCCAGCAGCTTATCGGCCGTATCTGGCTACACCTTC
15	TRBJ2-1	many	TRBV5-1	TRBD2	CASSFGGGAHNEQFF	TGCGCCAGCAGCTTCGGCGGGGGGGCCCACAATGAGCAGTTCTTC
13	TRBJ2-7	-	TRBV6-5	TRBD1	CASSKTGEYEQYF	TGTGCCAGCAGTAAGACAGGGGAGTACGAGCAGTACTTC
16	TRBJ2-5	many	TRBV7-2	TRBD2	CASSLFLAGGGETQYF	TGTGCCAGCAGCTTATTCCTAGCGGGGGGCGGGGAGACCCAGTACTTC
15	TRBJ2-3	few	TRBV7-9	TRBD1	CASSLVSQGWDTQYF	TGTGCCAGCAGCTTAGTGTCACAGGGGTGGGATACGCAGTATTTT
13	TRBJ1-1	few	TRBV7-2	-	CASSLSSGTEAFF	TGTGCCAGCAGCTTGAGTTCGGGCACTGAAGCTTTCTTT
15	TRBJ2-7	few	TRBV6-2/TRBV6-3	-	CASIRRGRNSYEQYF	TGTGCCAGCATCCGCCGGGGGCGGAACTCCTACGAGCAGTACTTC
16	TRBJ1-1	many	TRBV5-6	-	CASSLGQGGLRTEAFF	TGTGCCAGCAGCTTGGGGCAGGGCGGGTTGCGCACTGAAGCTTTCTTT
14	TRBJ1-1	-	TRBV6-1	TRBD1	CASRGGQLNTEAFF	TGTGCCAGCAGGGGGGGACAGCTGAACACTGAAGCTTTCTTT
13	TRBJ2-2	-	TRBV3-1	-	CASSQERRGELFF	TGTGCCAGCAGCCAAGAAAGGAGGGGGGAGCTGTTTTTT
12	TRBJ2-2	few	TRBV5-1	-	CASSLTAGELFF	TGCGCCAGCAGCTTGACAGCCGGGGAGCTGTTTTTT
11	TRBJ1-2	-	TRBV20-1	TRBD1	CRAGTGDGYTF	TGCAGGGCCGGGACAGGGGATGGCTACACCTTC
15	TRBJ2-1	-	TRBV7-2	-	CASSPPTASYNEQFF	TGTGCCAGCAGCCCCCCGACTGCCTCCTACAATGAGCAGTTCTTC